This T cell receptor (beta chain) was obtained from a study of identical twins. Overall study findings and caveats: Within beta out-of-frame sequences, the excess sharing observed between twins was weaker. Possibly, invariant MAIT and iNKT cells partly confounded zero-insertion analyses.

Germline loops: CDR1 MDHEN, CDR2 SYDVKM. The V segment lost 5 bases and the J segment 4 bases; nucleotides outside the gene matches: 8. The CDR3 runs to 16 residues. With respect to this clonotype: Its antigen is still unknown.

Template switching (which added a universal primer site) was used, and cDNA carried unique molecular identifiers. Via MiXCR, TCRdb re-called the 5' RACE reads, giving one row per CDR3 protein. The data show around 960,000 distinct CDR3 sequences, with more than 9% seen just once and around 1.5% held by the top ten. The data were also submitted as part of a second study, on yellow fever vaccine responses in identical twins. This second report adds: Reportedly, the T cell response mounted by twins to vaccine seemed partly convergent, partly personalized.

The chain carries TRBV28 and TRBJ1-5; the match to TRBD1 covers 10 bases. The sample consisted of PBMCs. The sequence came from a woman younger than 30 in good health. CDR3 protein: CASSPRDRGMNQPQHF. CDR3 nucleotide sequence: TGTGCCAGCAGTCCCCGGGACAGGGGAATGAATCAGCCCCAGCATTTT.